What follows are 7 T cell receptor beta chains derived from one specimen sequenced in a study of shared clonotypes between healthy human individuals. Assay used: immunoSEQ multiplex PCR; TCRdb lists only in-frame clones, some missing. Among more than 850,000 clones listed, 75% to 80% were seen once. Sequencing was carried out using memory CD4+ T cells from PBMCs. Sample subset: CD45RA-negative fraction. Receptor source: a man in his late teens or twenties in good health. Some clones in this sample may be carry-over from other donors' samples.

The chain employs TRBV6-1 and TRBJ2-1; no clear D. The germline CDR1 and CDR2 sequences are MNHNS and SASEGT. The CDR3 covers 15 residues. V was clipped by 8 bases and J by 0 bases, with 14 bases between them. As DNA, the CDR3 is TGTGCCAGCCCAGCGCACTATTCCTCCTACAATGAGCAGTTCTTC. This gives the protein CASPAHYSSYNEQFF.

CDR3 loop: CASSSKRDRDNQPQHF. The DNA for the CDR3 is TGTGCCAGCAGCTCAAAGCGGGACAGGGACAATCAGCCCCAGCATTTT. The rearrangement links TRBV7-8 to TRBJ1-5; 9 nucleotides line up with TRBD1. This CDR3 region has 16 residues. The ends lost 4 bases at V and 3 bases at J; junction bases unmatched: 7. Germline loops: CDR1 SGHVS, CDR2 FQNEAQ.

The rearrangement uses TRBV5-1 and TRBJ2-1; D is ambiguous. The CDR3 sequence is 14 residues long. With 0 bases removed from V and 10 bases from J, the gap between germline ends came to 14 bases. Germline values: CDR1 SGHRS, CDR2 YFSETQ. The DNA of the CDR3 is TGCGCCAGCAGCTTGGGACCGCTCTCGAACGAGCAGTTCTTC. Protein product: CASSLGPLSNEQFF.

J is TRBJ2-1 and V is TRBV11-2, with 10 bases aligning to TRBD2. Germline lookup yields CDR1 SGHAT and CDR2 FQNNGV. This CDR3 has 11 amino acids. The V and J ends lost 1 base and 15 bases, in that order; junction bases with no gene match: 0. In DNA, the CDR3 is TGTGCCAGCAGCTTAGCTAGCGGGAGGTTCTTC. Translation: CASSLASGRFF.

This clone was recorded a few times. This chain joins TRBV27 and TRBJ1-5, with 10 bases that match TRBD1. The J segment lost 0 bases and the V segment lost 6 bases, leaving 5 bases of the junction unmatched. The CDR3 has 16 amino acids. Per the germline V gene, CDR1 is MNHEY and CDR2 is SMNVEV (reference sequence). The CDR3 nucleotides are TGTGCCAGCAGGCCAGGGACAGGGGCTAGCAATCAGCCCCAGCATTTT. As protein: CASRPGTGASNQPQHF.

This chain links TRBV29-1 with TRBJ2-3, with D possibly called TRBD1 or TRBD2 (5 bases each). The V gene's germline CDR1 is SQVTM and CDR2 ANQGSEA. V was clipped by 5 bases and J by 2 bases, with 17 bases between them. This CDR3 is built from 15 residues. CDR3 nucleotide sequence: TGCAGCGTTAGTTCTGCCGGGGCGATCACAGATACGCAGTATTTT. As protein: CSVSSAGAITDTQYF.

This chain joins TRBV7-9 and TRBJ2-1; 7 bases are a match to TRBD1. CDR1 is SEHNR, CDR2 FQNEAQ, per germline (reference sequence). The CDR3 is 17 amino acids. Losses at the gene ends were 5 bases for V and 6 bases for J; bases not matched to a gene: 16. The CDR3 bases are TGTGCCAGCAGCCTACTAGGGGCAGACAGGGTGGGCAATGAGCAGTTCTTC. Translated: CASSLLGADRVGNEQFF.